The 13 T cell receptor beta chains listed next were all sequenced from one sample in a study of T cell changes during pregnancy in multiple sclerosis. Clones were sequenced by immunoSEQ multiplex PCR, and TCRdb holds only the in-frame ones, with some missing. The sample lists tens of thousands of clones, around 93% occurring once. Sample: peripheral blood, taken in the first trimester of pregnancy. These TCRs come from a female donor with multiple sclerosis, enrolled in a pregnancy study.

The CDR3 DNA reads as TGCGCCAGCAGACAGGACAGCGCTAACTATGGCTACACCTTC. Encoded protein: CASRQDSANYGYTF. The chain links TRBV5-1 to TRBJ1-2; D is possibly TRBD1 (6 bases). Trimming left V 5 bases short and J 0 bases short, with 11 bases between. This CDR3 region has 14 residues. Germline assignment: CDR1 SGHRS and CDR2 YFSETQ.

This clone has more than one count but fewer than ten. This chain connects TRBV6-4 to TRBJ2-3, with D possibly being TRBD2 (5 bases). This CDR3 has 16 amino acids. CDR1 MRHNA and CDR2 SNTAGT come from the germline V gene. V was trimmed by 0 bases and J by 4 bases, leaving 14 bases between them. The CDR3 sequence is CASSDSAGAGADTQYF. In DNA, the CDR3 is TGTGCCAGCAGTGACTCGGCGGGCGCCGGGGCAGATACGCAGTATTTT.

The rearrangement joins TRBV27 to TRBJ1-2, with 9 positions matching TRBD1. Germline trimming cut 2 bases from V and 4 bases from J; bases unmatched to any gene: 2. The CDR3 extends over 14 amino acids. In germline, CDR1 is MNHEY, CDR2 SMNVEV (reference sequence). This CDR3 reads CASSLTGGGYGYTF. The CDR3 DNA is TGTGCCAGCAGTTTAACAGGGGGCGGCTATGGCTACACCTTC.

This clone was found once. V is TRBV14 and J is TRBJ2-5, with 7 positions matching TRBD2. This CDR3 is 16 amino acids long. Germline V gene data show CDR1 as SGHDN and CDR2 as FVKESK. Trimming cost V 1 base and J 1 base; bases outside gene matches: 6. DNA of the CDR3: TGTGCCAGCAGCCAAGTGACAATAGCGGGCCAAGAGACCCAGTACTTC. Translation gives CASSQVTIAGQETQYF.

This chain joins TRBV9 and TRBJ2-7; 7 nucleotides match TRBD2. Looked up from germline, CDR1 is SGDLS and CDR2 is YYNGEE. Germline trimming cut 1 base from V and 0 bases from J; bases unmatched to any gene: 4. The CDR3 spans 15 residues. The CDR3: CASSVTGGSSYEQYF. The CDR3 nucleotides are TGTGCCAGCAGCGTAACAGGCGGGAGCTCCTACGAGCAGTACTTC.

The V call is TRBV6-1, the J call TRBJ2-6; possible D gene TRBD1, 5 bases. V lost 0 bases and J 0 bases, leaving 21 bases between the germline ends. Germline values: CDR1 MNHNS, CDR2 SASEGT. This CDR3 is 21 amino acids long. The CDR3 DNA sequence: TGTGCCAGCAGTGAAGCCCCGACAGTGTCCCGACCCAGCTCTGGGGCCAACGTCCTGACTTTC. It yields the protein CASSEAPTVSRPSSGANVLTF.

The chain employs TRBV5-1 and TRBJ2-1; 10 bases line up with TRBD2. The CDR3 runs to 16 residues. The germline CDR1 and CDR2 sequences are SGHRS and YFSETQ. Trimming removed 0 bases from V and 6 bases from J; junction bases left unmatched: 6. This CDR3 is CASSLEAGGPGNEQFF. In nucleotides, the CDR3 is TGCGCCAGCAGCTTGGAAGCGGGAGGGCCGGGCAATGAGCAGTTCTTC. Looking up the rest from reference TRBV5-1 and TRBJ2-1 gives the full variable domain: KAGVTQTPRYLIKTRGQQVTLSCSPISGHRSVSWYQQTPGQGLQFLFEYFSETQRNKGNFPGRFSGRQFSNSRSEMNVSTLELGDSALYLCASSLEAGGPGNEQFFGPGTRLTVL.

The chain joins TRBV5-1 to TRBJ1-1, with 8 bases identical to TRBD1. Trimming took 0 bases from V and 3 from J; bases not matched to a gene: 4. In germline, CDR1 is SGHRS, CDR2 YFSETQ. The CDR3 covers 15 residues. CDR3 sequence reads: CASSLVGQGHTEAFF. The DNA for the CDR3 is TGCGCCAGCAGCTTGGTTGGACAGGGACACACTGAAGCTTTCTTT.

The genes are TRBV7-3 and TRBJ2-7; D is uncertain. Per the germline V gene, CDR1 is SGHTA and CDR2 is FQGTGA. Deletions cut 3 bases from V and 4 bases from J, with 4 bases between. The CDR3 runs to 11 residues. CDR3 DNA sequence: TGTGCCAGCAGCTTCACATACGAGCAGTACTTC. Translated, it gives CASSFTYEQYF.

The rearrangement links TRBV2 to TRBJ2-7, with 11 nucleotides matching TRBD2. Trimming took 7 bases from V and 1 from J; bases not matched to a gene: 3. The CDR3 sequence is 14 residues long. Germline loops: CDR1 SNHLY, CDR2 FYNNEI. CDR3 nucleotide sequence: TGTGCCAGCATATTAGCGGGAGGGTCCTACGAGCAGTACTTC. Translation: CASILAGGSYEQYF.

The V and J genes are TRBV20-1 and TRBJ2-1; 7 nucleotides line up with TRBD1. Trimming removed 3 bases from V and 16 bases from J; junction bases left unmatched: 9. CDR3 length: 11 amino acids. Germline V gene sequence: CDR1 DFQATT, CDR2 SNEGSKA (reference sequence). CDR3 DNA: TGCAGTGCTAGTCGCCGGGACAGCTACTTCTTC. Protein product: CSASRRDSYFF.

This sequence joins TRBV4-3 and TRBJ2-1; D is unclear. Germline values: CDR1 LGHNA, CDR2 YSLEER. V was clipped by 1 base and J by 0 bases, with 7 bases between them. This CDR3 region has 15 residues. The CDR3 protein is CASSQVSSSYNEQFF. The CDR3 DNA follows: TGCGCCAGCAGCCAAGTTTCTAGCTCCTACAATGAGCAGTTCTTC.

This clone was counted at least ten times. The chain couples TRBV7-3 to TRBJ2-7, with D possibly being TRBD1 (6 bases). This CDR3 spans 13 amino acids. Germline CDR1 SGHTA, CDR2 FQGTGA. The V end was cut by 2 bases, the J end by 4 bases, with 9 bases between. CDR3 in amino acids: CASSLDQGYEQYF. Here the CDR3 DNA reads TGTGCCAGCAGCTTAGATCAGGGGTACGAGCAGTACTTC. The whole variable domain, filled in from reference TRBV7-3 and TRBJ2-7, reads GAGVSQTPSNKVTEKGKYVELRCDPISGHTALYWYRQSLGQGPEFLIYFQGTGAADDSGLPNDRFFAVRPEGSVSTLKIQRTERGDSAVYLCASSLDQGYEQYFGPGTRLTVT.